One sample yielded the 11 T cell receptor beta chains listed below, sequenced in a study of T-cell memory formation after mild COVID-19. TCRdb fed the 5' RACE reads into MiXCR, producing one record per CDR3 protein. Among under 350,000 distinct CDR3 sequences, roughly 17% were seen once, and the ten largest hold roughly 25%. The sequenced sample consisted of PBMCs or a T cell subset sorted from them (not recorded which). The receptor set was obtained from a man between 18 and 29 years old who had mild COVID-19 (a few samples of this study predate the infection). Cell type and time point are not known.

The chain is built from TRBV23-1 and TRBJ2-7; D not resolved. TRBV23-1 is reported as an ORF; its role is uncertain. The V and J ends lost 1 base and 3 bases respectively, with 10 bases between them. The CDR3 loop spans 14 amino acids. This CDR3 is CASSQWPGNYEQYV. Here the CDR3 DNA reads TGCGCCAGCAGTCAATGGCCAGGCAACTACGAGCAGTACGTC.

This clonotype has a handful of counts. The genes are TRBV7-3 and TRBJ2-1, with 15 nucleotides matching TRBD2. The junction had 7 bases not matched to a gene; V was cut back by 4 bases and J by 3 bases. Germline CDR1 is SGHTA and CDR2 is FQGTGA. The length of the CDR3 is 18 residues. The DNA for the CDR3 is TGTGCCAGCAGCTCCGGGACTAGCGGGGGGCCCCGCTACAATGAGCAGTTCTTC. Amino acid sequence: CASSSGTSGGPRYNEQFF. Variable domain in full (rest from reference TRBV7-3 and TRBJ2-1): GAGVSQTPSNKVTEKGKYVELRCDPISGHTALYWYRQSLGQGPEFLIYFQGTGAADDSGLPNDRFFAVRPEGSVSTLKIQRTERGDSAVYLCASSSGTSGGPRYNEQFFGPGTRLTVL.

The chain combines TRBV13 with TRBJ2-5; D might be TRBD2 (6 bases). Germline CDR1 reads PRHDT; CDR2 reads FYEKMQ (reference sequence). With 9 bases removed from V and 8 bases from J, the gap between germline ends came to 13 bases. The length of the CDR3 is 11 residues. CDR3 in DNA: TGTGCCAGTGCCGGGGGTGAAACCCAGTACTTC. Residues: CASAGGETQYF. The whole variable domain, remainder taken from reference TRBV13 and TRBJ2-5, is AAGVIQSPRHLIKEKRETATLKCYPIPRHDTVYWYQQGPGQDPQFLISFYEKMQSDKGSIPDRFSAQQFSDYHSELNMSSLELGDSALYFCASAGGETQYFGPGTRLLVL.

This clonotype was detected a few times. This chain links TRBV7-9 with TRBJ2-1; D is unclear. CDR1 and CDR2 (germline): SEHNR, FQNEAQ (reference sequence). The CDR3 contains 11 residues. V lost 4 bases, J lost 11 bases, and 9 bases lay in between. CDR3 in amino acids: CASSSWDKQFF. CDR3 sequence (DNA): TGTGCCAGCAGCTCCTGGGATAAGCAGTTCTTC.

The J gene is TRBJ2-3, the V gene TRBV7-2, with a tentative D call TRBD2 (6 bases). Per the germline V gene, CDR1 is SGHTA and CDR2 is FQGNSA. V was clipped by 8 bases and J by 1 base, with 16 bases between them. The CDR3 consists of 15 residues. The CDR3 spells CASAPGGAGTDTQYF. CDR3 nucleotides: TGTGCCAGCGCCCCGGGCGGGGCGGGCACAGATACGCAGTATTTT.

The gene calls are TRBV7-3 and TRBJ1-1, with unresolved D. There are 14 residues in the CDR3. V was clipped by 5 bases and J by 1 base, with 11 bases between them. The germline gives CDR1 SGHTA, CDR2 FQGTGA. Written as DNA, the CDR3 is TGTGCCAGCAGCCCCCAAAATTCGAACACTGAAGCTTTCTTT. Its translation: CASSPQNSNTEAFF.

The CDR3 nucleotides read TGCGCCAGCAGCCCAGGTCGGCGGGGGAGCACAGATACGCAGTATTTT. Amino acid sequence: CASSPGRRGSTDTQYF. The chain combines TRBV4-1 with TRBJ2-3; 7 bases line up with TRBD2. The CDR3 contains 16 residues. V trimming: 4 bases; J trimming: 0 bases; junction bases outside the gene matches: 7. Looked up from germline, CDR1 is MGHRA and CDR2 is YSYEKL.

This clonotype was detected many times. The chain joins TRBV9 to TRBJ2-3; a possible D gene is TRBD2 (5 bases). Trimming pared 2 bases from V and 4 bases from J, leaving 11 bases between. Germline CDR1 and CDR2: SGDLS and YYNGEE. This CDR3 comprises 14 residues. The CDR3 spells CASSVNGVSDTQYF. The CDR3 coding sequence is TGTGCCAGCAGCGTGAACGGGGTCTCAGATACGCAGTATTTT.

The rearrangement links TRBV12-3 or TRBV12-4 to TRBJ2-5; the D call may be TRBD1 or TRBD2 (5 bases each). This CDR3 comprises 17 residues. V lost 1 base and J 4 bases, leaving 19 bases between the germline ends. The CDR3 nucleotides are TGTGCCAGCAGTTTAGTCCCTGGGGGAATCTGGGGAGAGACCCAGTACTTC. Amino acid sequence: CASSLVPGGIWGETQYF.

This clonotype was observed a few times. The rearrangement uses TRBV6-2 or TRBV6-3 and TRBJ2-1, with 9 bases that match TRBD1. The length of the CDR3 is 15 residues. Trimming at V came to 2 bases and at J to 3 bases, leaving 2 bases not matched to a gene. CDR1 and CDR2 (germline): MNHEY, SVGEGT. The CDR3 reads CASSYTGGLYNEQFF. For the CDR3, the DNA is TGTGCCAGCAGTTACACAGGGGGCCTCTACAATGAGCAGTTCTTC.

This clonotype was observed many times. Here the CDR3 reads CASSVDGVTIGGNTIYF. The DNA for the CDR3 is TGTGCCAGCAGCGTAGATGGAGTGACTATTGGCGGAAACACCATATATTTT. The V and J genes are TRBV9 and TRBJ1-3; no definite D call. CDR1 and CDR2 (germline): SGDLS, YYNGEE. The V end was cut by 0 bases, the J end by 4 bases, with 17 bases between. The CDR3 loop spans 17 amino acids.